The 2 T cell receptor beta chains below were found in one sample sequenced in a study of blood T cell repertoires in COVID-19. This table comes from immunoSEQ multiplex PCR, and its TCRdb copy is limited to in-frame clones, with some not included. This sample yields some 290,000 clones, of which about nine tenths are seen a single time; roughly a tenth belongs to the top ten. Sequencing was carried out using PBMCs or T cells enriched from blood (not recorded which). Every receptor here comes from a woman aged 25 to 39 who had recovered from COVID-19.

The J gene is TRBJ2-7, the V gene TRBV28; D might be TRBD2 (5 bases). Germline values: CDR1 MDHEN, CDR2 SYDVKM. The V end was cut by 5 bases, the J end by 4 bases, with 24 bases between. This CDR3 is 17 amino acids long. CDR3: CASSLSRRGFRTYEQYF. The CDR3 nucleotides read TGTGCCAGCAGTCTCTCTCGTCGGGGATTTAGGACGTACGAGCAGTACTTC. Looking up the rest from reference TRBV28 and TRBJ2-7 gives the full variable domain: DVKVTQSSRYLVKRTGEKVFLECVQDMDHENMFWYRQDPGLGLRLIYFSYDVKMKEKGDIPEGYSVSREKKERFSLILESASTNQTSMYLCASSLSRRGFRTYEQYFGPGTRLTVT.

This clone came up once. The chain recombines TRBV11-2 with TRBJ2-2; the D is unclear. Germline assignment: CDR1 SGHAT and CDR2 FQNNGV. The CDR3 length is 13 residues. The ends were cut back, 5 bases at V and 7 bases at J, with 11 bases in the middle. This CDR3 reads CASSQRSFGELFF. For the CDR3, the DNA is TGTGCCAGCAGCCAGCGATCCTTCGGGGAGCTGTTTTTT.